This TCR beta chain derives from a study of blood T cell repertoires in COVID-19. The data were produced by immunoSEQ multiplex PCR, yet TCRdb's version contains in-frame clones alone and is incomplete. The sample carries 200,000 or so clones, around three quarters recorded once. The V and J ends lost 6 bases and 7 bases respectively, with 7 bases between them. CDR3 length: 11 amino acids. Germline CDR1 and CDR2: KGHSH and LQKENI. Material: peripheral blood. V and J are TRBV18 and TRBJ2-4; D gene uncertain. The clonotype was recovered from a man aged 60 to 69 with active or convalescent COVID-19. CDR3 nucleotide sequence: TGTGCCAGCTCGGCGGAGAACATTCAGTACTTC. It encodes CASSAENIQYF.